The 11 T cell receptor beta chains below all came from one sample that was sequenced in a study of T cell repertoires in cytomegalovirus infection. TCRdb itself ran the reads through MiXCR, one entry per CDR3 protein. The data contain roughly 990,000 distinct CDR3 sequences, around 29% of them singletons. Their antigens are not known. Material: cultured CD8+ T cells from PBMCs, obtained from culture after CMV antigen stimulation. The receptors were sampled from a human donor in good health (CMV status not recorded). Some clones in this sample may be carry-over from other donors' samples.

V usage is TRBV7-2 and J usage is TRBJ2-3; no firm D call. The V gene's germline CDR1 is SGHTA and CDR2 FQGNSA. The CDR3 is 14 residues long. The V gene lost 5 bases and the J gene lost 3 bases, with 12 bases spanning the gap. CDR3 bases: TGTGCCAGCAGCCAGGCTGGGTTGACAGATACGCAGTATTTT. Protein: CASSQAGLTDTQYF.

This clonotype turned up a few times. For the CDR3, the DNA is TGTGCCAGCAGCCGGGTCCTAGCGGGCCAAGAGACCCAGTACTTC. It is translated as CASSRVLAGQETQYF. This chain links TRBV27 with TRBJ2-5; 8 bases match TRBD2. The ends lost 6 bases at V and 1 base at J; junction bases unmatched: 7. Germline assignment: CDR1 MNHEY and CDR2 SMNVEV (reference sequence). The length of the CDR3 is 15 residues.

The rearrangement joins TRBV5-1 to TRBJ2-7, with TRBD1 matching over 11 bases. This CDR3 has 16 amino acids. V was clipped by 4 bases and J by 0 bases; unmatched bases: 6. Germline loops: CDR1 SGHRS, CDR2 YFSETQ. Here the CDR3 reads CASSGPGQGVSYEQYF. The DNA for the CDR3 is TGCGCCAGCAGCGGCCCGGGACAGGGGGTCTCCTACGAGCAGTACTTC.

The V call is TRBV15, the J call TRBJ1-1, with D maybe TRBD1 (6 bases). Trimming removed 6 bases at V and 3 bases at J, with 11 bases between. The germline gives CDR1 LNHNV, CDR2 YYDKDF (reference sequence). This CDR3 comprises 13 residues. The CDR3, as DNA: TGTGCCACCAGAATGACAGGAGACACTGAAGCTTTCTTT. Translation gives CATRMTGDTEAFF.

The genes are TRBV12-3 or TRBV12-4 and TRBJ1-4; no clear D gene. With 2 bases removed from V and 3 bases from J, the gap between germline ends came to 13 bases. This CDR3 contains 16 residues. Written as DNA, the CDR3 is TGTGCCAGCAGTTTAAACTTTGGATCTCCTAATGAAAAACTGTTTTTT. Amino acids: CASSLNFGSPNEKLFF.

The rearrangement uses TRBV4-1 and TRBJ2-7; D may be TRBD1 (5 bases). Per germline, CDR1 MGHRA and CDR2 YSYEKL. This CDR3 is built from 14 residues. The CDR3 DNA follows: TGTGCCAGCAGCCCTGAGTTAGGGGCCTACGAGCAGTACGTC. Protein sequence: CASSPELGAYEQYV.

The CDR3 loop reads CASSSFPGGYNEQFF. CDR3 in DNA: TGTGCCAGCAGTTCCTTCCCGGGGGGTTACAATGAGCAGTTCTTC. The chain carries TRBV6-2 or TRBV6-3 and TRBJ2-1; TRBD2 aligns across 7 bases. In germline, CDR1 is MNHEY, CDR2 SVGEGT. This CDR3 contains 15 residues. V trimming: 4 bases; J trimming: 4 bases; junction bases outside the gene matches: 7.

By sample fraction, this clonotype is medium-sized (0.01 to 0.1%). The gene calls are TRBV28 and TRBJ1-5, with 7 bases fitting TRBD1. This CDR3 contains 13 residues. V dropped 5 bases and J dropped 6; count of bases not matched to a gene: 4. The germline V gene encodes CDR1 MDHEN and CDR2 SYDVKM. CDR3 sequence reads: CASSQDRPQPQHF. CDR3 DNA sequence: TGTGCCAGCAGTCAGGACAGGCCTCAGCCCCAGCATTTT.

This clonotype came up a few times. This chain joins TRBV7-9 and TRBJ2-7; 7 nucleotides agree with TRBD2. Per germline, CDR1 SEHNR and CDR2 FQNEAQ (reference sequence). The V gene end was trimmed by 1 base and the J gene end by 4 bases; junction bases not matched to a gene: 4. The CDR3 has 14 amino acids. CDR3 DNA sequence: TGTGCCAGCAGCTTAGGGGACGGGAGGTACGAGCAGTACGTC. As protein: CASSLGDGRYEQYV.

This clonotype has a count of ten or more. J is TRBJ2-7 and V is TRBV7-2; no clear D gene. Trimming removed 0 bases from V and 4 bases from J, with 10 bases in between. From germline, CDR1 is SGHTA and CDR2 FQGNSA. The CDR3 loop spans 14 amino acids. CDR3 in amino acids: CASSLAVSPYEQYF. DNA of the CDR3: TGTGCCAGCAGCTTAGCTGTCAGTCCGTACGAGCAGTACTTC.

This clonotype was counted many times. This chain connects TRBV7-6 to TRBJ2-1, with 7 bases lining up with TRBD2. The CDR3 extends over 13 amino acids. Germline CDR1 SGHVS, CDR2 FNYEAQ. V gave up 0 bases and J gave up 8 bases; unmatched junction bases: 1. In DNA form, the CDR3 reads TGTGCCAGCAGCTTAGCCCGGGAGGATGAGCAGTTCTTC. Protein sequence: CASSLAREDEQFF.